This T cell receptor (beta chain) was observed in a study of cytomegalovirus exposure and HLA in healthy donors. Study-wide background: Membership in the Caucasian-associated ancestry cluster was found for about 84% of 398 genotyped donors. General study findings and limits: As a later analysis revealed, most CMV-associated TCR beta chains appeared HLA-restricted. Some TCR beta chains (164 of them) were listed as cytomegalovirus-associated.

Healthy bone marrow donors formed the donor group. Amplification used 60 Vbeta primers and 13 Jbeta primers. The table came from immunoSEQ multiplex PCR; TCRdb's copy has only in-frame clones and leaves some out. This repertoire shows some 150,000 clones, 55% to 75% found once; its top ten account for 5.5% to 9%. Notes on this clone: Its antigen is undetermined.

From germline, CDR1 is MNHEY and CDR2 SVGAGI. The CDR3 length is 11 residues. Deletions cut 8 bases from V and 5 bases from J, with 9 bases between. The sequence was collected from a woman aged 55 to 70 in good health and CMV-seropositive. Sequences were obtained from PBMCs. The chain has TRBV6-5 and TRBJ2-5, with TRBD2 as a possible D gene (5 bases). Here the CDR3 DNA reads TGTGCCAGCGGAAGAGGGGAGACCCAGTACTTC. It encodes CASGRGETQYF.